This T cell receptor beta chain was observed in a study of shared clonotypes between healthy human individuals. Study summary: Each donor contributed plates that comprised three CD4 naive, three CD4 memory, two CD8 naive and one CD8 memory.

Here immunoSEQ multiplex PCR was the method, and the copy in TCRdb shows in-frame clones only, minus some. The data show more than 2,000,000 clones, with over 85% seen just once and under 0.15% held by the top ten. CDR3 length: 19 amino acids. With V trimmed by 5 bases and J by 1 base, 14 bases remained unmatched. Germline CDR1 MNHEY, CDR2 SMNVEV (reference sequence). Every donor, a Caucasian adult, lived in Nashville, Tennessee. About this clone itself: Its antigen remains unknown.

Points from the study as a whole: Generation of non-shared clonotypes was less probable than generation of clonotypes shared by all four donors. The study generally estimated greater richness for naive than memory subsets.

Sequenced: naive CD4+ T cells sorted from blood. Subset in this sample: CD45RA+ positively selected. The V and J genes are TRBV27 and TRBJ1-6, with 7 bases that match TRBD1. The clonotype originates from a young man in good health. The CDR3 here is CASSQKKTGMISYNSPLHF. The CDR3 DNA sequence: TGTGCCAGCAGTCAAAAAAAGACAGGGATGATTTCCTATAATTCACCCCTCCACTTT.